This T cell receptor beta chain emerged from a study of CD8 T cells in Susac syndrome. Across the whole study: When blood was drawn, the patients with Susac syndrome were therapy-naive, on corticosteroids, or on intravenous immunoglobulin alone.

This clonotype was counted once. Trimming took 4 bases from V and 2 from J; bases not matched to a gene: 7. This CDR3 region has 16 residues. The germline gives CDR1 SGHVS, CDR2 FNYEAQ. Reverse transcription of roughly 0.5 to 1 ug RNA was performed with random hexamers. TCR beta CDR3 was amplified by immunoSEQ covering 54 Vbeta and 13 Jbeta. TCRdb independently ran MiXCR on the immunoSEQ multiplex PCR reads; one entry per CDR3 protein. This sample yields 160,000 or so distinct CDR3 sequences, of which 85% to 95% are seen a single time; roughly 0.11% belongs to the top ten. CD8+ and CD4+ T cells taken from blood had their TCR beta sequenced.

The V and J genes are TRBV7-6 and TRBJ2-5; 10 bases fit TRBD2. The receptor was isolated from a human donor with Susac syndrome. Sequencing was performed on CD4+ T cells from PBMCs. The CDR3 sequence: CASSYGLAESQETQYF. The CDR3 nucleotides are TGTGCCAGCAGCTACGGACTAGCGGAGTCACAAGAGACCCAGTACTTC. The full variable domain, its missing parts supplied by reference TRBV7-6 and TRBJ2-5, is GAGVSQSPRYKVTKRGQDVALRCDPISGHVSLYWYRQALGQGPEFLTYFNYEAQQDKSGLPNDRFSAERPEGSISTLTIQRTEQRDSAMYRCASSYGLAESQETQYFGPGTRLLVL.